The clone carrying this T cell receptor beta chain was counted once. Its target is not known. These data are taken from a study of long-term antiretroviral therapy in people with HIV. Sequencing used immunoSEQ v3.0 at survey level. Sequencing efforts were directed toward about 35,000-55,000 T-cell genomes per sample. This table comes from immunoSEQ multiplex PCR, and its TCRdb copy is limited to in-frame clones, with some not included. The table includes 12,000 or so clones, around 76% detected once. Germline V gene data show CDR1 as LGHNA and CDR2 as YNFKEQ. The CDR3 is 15 residues long. Trimming took off 1 base at V and 4 bases at J, with 14 bases between the two ends. Study findings and constraints: Across all time points, the repertoire was dominated by clones that expanded before ART. Blood collection from about 2003 to 2018 possibly occurred under older ART regimens. CDR3 length ranges were narrower in HIV repertoires than in controls.

This clonotype originated in a man aged 45-65 years with HIV. The chain uses TRBV4-2 and TRBJ2-7; D might be TRBD1 (7 bases). The sequencing here drew on unsorted PBMCs, taken 8 to 8.5 years after starting antiretroviral therapy. CDR3 nucleotide sequence: TGTGCCAGCAGCCAAGGCGGGGACAGAGATTACGAGCAGTACTTC. Its protein product is CASSQGGDRDYEQYF.